The 25 T cell receptor beta chains reported below all come from one sample, sequenced in a study of T cells in Graves' hyperthyroidism and ophthalmopathy. RNA transcripts yielded amplified TCR beta CDR3 regions. During a first-round RT-PCR of the TCR CDR3, the HTBI primer set was used. TCRdb ran MiXCR on the multiplex PCR reads and lists one entry per CDR3 protein. The repertoire holds about 210,000 distinct CDR3 sequences, with 17% as singletons. The sample was blood. These receptors all stem from a man aged 50 to 59 with Graves' hyperthyroidism.

A few counts support this clonotype. The chain has TRBV10-1 and TRBJ2-7, with 9 bases matching TRBD1. With 8 bases clipped from V and 5 bases from J, the junction kept 13 bases outside the gene matches. Germline V gene data show CDR1 as WNHNN and CDR2 as SYGVQD (reference sequence). The CDR3 covers 15 residues. In nucleotides, the CDR3 is TGCGCCAGCCCGCAATCGGGACAGGGTTCCGACGAGCAGTACTTC. As protein: CASPQSGQGSDEQYF.

CDR3 bases: TGTGCCAGCAGCGAGACAGATTCCGACACTGAAGCTTTCTTT. Translation gives CASSETDSDTEAFF. The rearrangement links TRBV3-1 to TRBJ1-1, with D tentatively TRBD1 (5 bases). In germline, CDR1 is LGHDT, CDR2 YNNKEL (reference sequence). V shed 5 bases and J shed 3 bases, with 13 bases lying between them. The CDR3 has 14 residues.

The table lists this clonotype with a few counts. J is TRBJ2-7 and V is TRBV19; D is unclear. The ends were cut back, 7 bases at V and 3 bases at J, with 7 bases in the middle. Germline CDR1 LNHDA, CDR2 SQIVND (reference sequence). This CDR3 is built from 11 residues. The CDR3 spells CASKGNYEQYF. In DNA form, the CDR3 reads TGTGCCAGTAAGGGCAACTACGAGCAGTACTTC.

The chain carries TRBV9 and TRBJ2-3, with 11 bases that match TRBD2. The J segment lost 4 bases and the V segment lost 3 bases, leaving 10 bases of the junction unmatched. From germline, CDR1 is SGDLS and CDR2 YYNGEE. The CDR3 is 17 amino acids. DNA for the CDR3: TGTGCCAGCAGCGCAGAAACTAGCGGGAGCGGCGCAGATACGCAGTATTTT. As protein: CASSAETSGSGADTQYF.

This clonotype has at least ten counts. This sequence joins TRBV6-1 and TRBJ2-2, with 12 bases lining up with TRBD2. Germline V CDR1 and CDR2: MNHNS, SASEGT. V shed 7 bases and J 6 bases; nucleotides not matched to a gene: 9. The CDR3 has 16 residues. The CDR3 protein is CASKNLAGGSAGELFF. DNA for the CDR3: TGTGCCAGCAAAAATCTAGCGGGAGGGTCTGCCGGGGAGCTGTTTTTT.

This clonotype was detected many times. The genes are TRBV10-3 and TRBJ2-7, with 9 nucleotides matching TRBD1. This CDR3 spans 14 amino acids. Trimming cost V 2 bases and J 4 bases; bases outside gene matches: 3. Germline V gene data show CDR1 as ENHRY and CDR2 as SYGVKD. Here the CDR3 DNA reads TGTGCCATCAGTGAGACAGGGGGCGTATACGAGCAGTACTTC. This codes for CAISETGGVYEQYF.

This clonotype has only a few counts. V and J are TRBV7-9 and TRBJ2-1, with D possibly being TRBD2 (7 bases). The V end lost 3 bases, the J end lost 3 bases, and 15 bases lay between the germline ends. The CDR3 has 16 residues. From germline, CDR1 is SEHNR and CDR2 FQNEAQ (reference sequence). As DNA, the CDR3 is TGTGCCAGCAGCTTGGGGGGAGGGGGTGACTACAATGAGCAGTTCTTC. Protein product: CASSLGGGGDYNEQFF.

This clonotype has just a few counts. A much larger clone differs from this one at a single base, so this may be a read error. V usage is TRBV28 and J usage is TRBJ1-1, with a possible D match to TRBD1 (5 bases). The CDR3 covers 14 residues. The V gene lost 3 bases and the J gene lost 4 bases, with 12 bases spanning the gap. The V gene's germline CDR1 is MDHEN and CDR2 SYDVKM. This chain's CDR3 is CASSLTEKSTEAFF. For the CDR3, the DNA is TGTGCCAGCAGTTTGACAGAGAAGAGCACTGAAGCTTTCTTT.

This clonotype was seen only a few times. The CDR3, as DNA: TGCAGTGCTATAGAACTGGAGAGACACGAGCAGTACTTC. Translated: CSAIELERHEQYF. The V gene is TRBV20-1, the J gene TRBJ2-7, with unresolved D. This CDR3 comprises 13 residues. CDR1 and CDR2 from the germline V gene are DFQATT and SNEGSKA (reference sequence). Trimming left V 4 bases short and J 5 bases short, with 15 bases between.

This clonotype was seen repeatedly, ten times or more. This rearrangement joins TRBV7-3 to TRBJ1-2; D is unclear. The CDR3 runs to 13 residues. Germline V lookup: CDR1 SGHTA, CDR2 FQGTGA. Trimming left V 2 bases short and J 7 bases short, with 11 bases between. The CDR3 DNA follows: TGTGCCAGCAGCTTAGCCCGGGGAACTGGCTACACCTTC. Translation: CASSLARGTGYTF.

In its sample, this clonotype was seen many times. The rearrangement joins TRBV7-2 to TRBJ2-7; the match to TRBD2 covers 7 bases. Germline CDR1 reads SGHTA; CDR2 reads FQGNSA. Trimming cost V 1 base and J 4 bases; bases outside gene matches: 13. CDR3 length: 17 residues. As DNA, the CDR3 is TGTGCCAGCAGCTTAGTTCTAAGCGGGACGGGCTTATACGAGCAGTACTTC. Its translation is CASSLVLSGTGLYEQYF.

At least ten counts were recorded for this clonotype. V is TRBV6-1 and J is TRBJ2-1, with no clear D. CDR3 length: 15 amino acids. Germline CDR1 MNHNS, CDR2 SASEGT. The V gene lost 5 bases and the J gene lost 5 bases, with 16 bases spanning the gap. Here the CDR3 reads CASSIALGFDNEQFF. CDR3 DNA: TGTGCCAGCAGTATTGCTTTGGGTTTCGACAATGAGCAGTTCTTC.

This clonotype has ten or more counts. The CDR3 sequence: CSARSLNGTSGSMYQETQYF. The CDR3 nucleotides are TGCAGTGCTAGAAGCCTAAATGGGACTAGCGGGAGCATGTACCAAGAGACCCAGTACTTC. The V gene is TRBV20-1, the J gene TRBJ2-5, with 14 nucleotides matching TRBD2. V shed 2 bases, J shed 0 bases, and the junction held 14 bases outside the gene matches. CDR1 DFQATT and CDR2 SNEGSKA come from the germline V gene (reference sequence). This CDR3 has 20 amino acids.

Many counts were recorded for this clonotype. The chain combines TRBV12-3 or TRBV12-4 with TRBJ2-1, with D unclear. Deletions cut 7 bases from V and 6 bases from J, with 10 bases between. This CDR3 has 12 residues. The chain's CDR3 is CASKFLGNEQFF. The CDR3 DNA reads as TGTGCCAGCAAGTTTCTCGGCAATGAGCAGTTCTTC.

The chain uses TRBV4-1 and TRBJ1-4; 8 bases align to TRBD1. The germline gives CDR1 MGHRA, CDR2 YSYEKL. This CDR3 spans 16 amino acids. V was clipped by 3 bases and J by 6 bases; unmatched bases: 9. CDR3: CASSQDTGGVDEKLFF. The CDR3 nucleotides are TGCGCCAGCAGCCAGGACACAGGGGGAGTTGATGAAAAACTGTTTTTT.

This clonotype was seen many times. The chain recombines TRBV11-2 with TRBJ1-6, with TRBD1 identical over 9 bases. The ends lost 3 bases at V and 7 bases at J; junction bases unmatched: 7. The germline V gene has CDR1 SGHAT and CDR2 FQNNGV. The CDR3 loop spans 16 amino acids. The CDR3 bases are TGTGCCAGCAGCTTGATAATCGGACAGGGGAATTCACCCCTCCACTTT. Translating gives CASSLIIGQGNSPLHF.

This clonotype showed up many times. This chain uses TRBV4-1 with TRBJ2-1; D may correspond to TRBD1 or TRBD2 (5 bases each). V lost 5 bases to trimming and J lost 7 bases, with 15 bases between them. Germline V gene data show CDR1 as MGHRA and CDR2 as YSYEKL. This CDR3 comprises 14 residues. The CDR3 protein is CASSIGAGENEQFF. The DNA of the CDR3 is TGCGCCAGCAGCATAGGGGCGGGCGAGAATGAGCAGTTCTTC.

This clonotype has ten or more counts. The V and J genes are TRBV6-2 or TRBV6-3 and TRBJ2-1; perhaps D is TRBD1 or TRBD2 (6 bases each). The CDR3 covers 17 residues. The germline V and J ends were trimmed by 0 bases and 3 bases, with 15 bases remaining between them. Germline values: CDR1 MNHEY, CDR2 SVGEGT. The CDR3 sequence is CASSYSPVGGVYNEQFF. For the CDR3, the DNA is TGTGCCAGCAGTTACTCCCCGGTGGGGGGCGTCTACAATGAGCAGTTCTTC.

The V call is TRBV29-1, the J call TRBJ2-1, with 9 bases fitting TRBD2. The CDR3 has 14 amino acids. V trimming: 7 bases; J trimming: 0 bases; junction bases outside the gene matches: 4. Germline-derived CDR1 and CDR2 are SQVTM and ANQGSEA. CDR3 region: CSATLAGSYNEQFF. The CDR3 DNA follows: TGCAGCGCCACACTAGCGGGCTCCTACAATGAGCAGTTCTTC.

The chain employs TRBV25-1 and TRBJ1-2; 8 bases map to TRBD1. CDR1 is MGHDK and CDR2 is SYGVNS in the germline V gene. Trimming removed 3 bases from V and 4 bases from J; junction bases left unmatched: 7. The CDR3 is made up of 15 amino acids. The CDR3 spells CASSDPQGAGYGYTF. The CDR3 DNA reads TGTGCCAGCAGTGACCCCCAGGGGGCTGGCTATGGCTACACCTTC.

In its sample, this clonotype was seen many times. CDR3 bases: TGTGCCAGCAGCTCCGGGACTAGCGTCAATGAGCAGTTCTTC. Its protein product is CASSSGTSVNEQFF. V and J are TRBV11-2 and TRBJ2-1; 10 nucleotides match TRBD2. V was clipped by 4 bases and J by 6 bases; unmatched bases: 3. The V gene's germline CDR1 is SGHAT and CDR2 FQNNGV. CDR3 length: 14 residues. Drawing the rest from reference TRBV11-2 and TRBJ2-1, the complete variable domain is EAGVAQSPRYKIIEKRQSVAFWCNPISGHATLYWYQQILGQGPKLLIQFQNNGVVDDSQLPKDRFSAERLKGVDSTLKIQPAKLEDSAVYLCASSSGTSVNEQFFGPGTRLTVL.

This clonotype was found many times. The V gene is TRBV30, the J gene TRBJ2-1; 9 positions agree with TRBD2. The CDR3 loop spans 15 amino acids. The germline V gene encodes CDR1 GTSNPN and CDR2 SVGIG (reference sequence). V dropped 3 bases and J dropped 3; count of bases not matched to a gene: 6. As DNA, the CDR3 is TGTGCCTGGAGCGGTCTAGCGGGATACTACAATGAGCAGTTCTTC. Encoded protein: CAWSGLAGYYNEQFF.

This clonotype was detected many times. V and J are TRBV6-1 and TRBJ2-4; D is possibly TRBD2 (8 bases). The CDR3 contains 16 residues. V gave up 8 bases and J gave up 5 bases, with 22 bases separating them. Germline CDR1 is MNHNS and CDR2 is SASEGT. CDR3 sequence: CASRGGAILAENIQYF. The CDR3, as DNA: TGTGCCAGCCGAGGGGGCGCGATACTAGCGGAAAACATTCAGTACTTC.

The chain uses TRBV10-2 and TRBJ2-3, with D perhaps matching TRBD1 (6 bases). The CDR3 has 15 residues. V was trimmed by 6 bases and J by 1 base, leaving 14 bases between them. The germline V gene encodes CDR1 WSHSY and CDR2 SAAADI. The CDR3 sequence: CASRKGGFGTDTQYF. In DNA form, the CDR3 reads TGCGCCAGCAGGAAAGGGGGATTTGGCACAGATACGCAGTATTTT.

This clonotype was detected a few times. The chain joins TRBV12-3 or TRBV12-4 to TRBJ1-4, with D unresolved. The V end lost 2 bases, the J end lost 7 bases, and 5 bases lay between the germline ends. The CDR3 is made up of 12 amino acids. The CDR3 DNA is TGTGCCAGCAGTTTATCGCTTGAAAAACTGTTTTTT. Translated: CASSLSLEKLFF.